The table lists the clone carrying this TCR beta chain with a count of one. Antigen unknown. PCR employed 60 Vbeta and 13 Jbeta primers. This table comes from immunoSEQ multiplex PCR, and its TCRdb copy is limited to in-frame clones, with some not included. The sample carries some 150,000 clones, approximately 77% recorded once. The data originate from a study of cytomegalovirus exposure and HLA in healthy donors. Overall study results and limits: It was assumed in the presence/absence analyses that sequencing depth was roughly uniform across donors.

The receptor comes from a middle-aged woman in good health and CMV-seronegative. Sequenced: PBMCs.

The CDR3 sequence is CASSLGAGLYSPLHF. The CDR3 bases are TGTGCCAGCAGCTTAGGGGCAGGGCTTTATTCACCCCTCCACTTT. The chain is built from TRBV7-2 and TRBJ1-6; perhaps TRBD1 as D (5 bases). Germline V gene sequence: CDR1 SGHTA, CDR2 FQGNSA. The V end lost 1 base, the J end lost 8 bases, and 12 bases lay between the germline ends. The CDR3 has 15 residues.